This passage covers 13 T cell receptor beta chains from one sample sequenced in a study of early T cells in non-severe SARS-CoV-2 infection. A single record per CDR3 protein comes from TCRdb applying MiXCR to the 5' RACE reads. The table lists 80,000 to 100,000 distinct CDR3 sequences, approximately 14% of them singletons. The specimen sequenced was whole blood. The receptor source for this set is an adult who was a healthcare worker with PCR-confirmed SARS-CoV-2 infection or an uninfected control (not recorded which).

This clonotype was seen more than once but under ten times. The chain is built from TRBV27 and TRBJ2-1; either TRBD1 or TRBD2 may fit D (5 bases each). V was cut by 6 bases and J by 6 bases, with 15 bases left in between. CDR1 is MNHEY, CDR2 SMNVEV, per germline (reference sequence). The CDR3 totals 14 residues. The CDR3 loop reads CASSLGAPPNEQFF. CDR3 bases: TGTGCCAGCAGCCTCGGGGCTCCCCCCAATGAGCAGTTCTTC.

The rearrangement links TRBV5-1 to TRBJ1-1, with TRBD1 matching over 7 bases. Germline assignment: CDR1 SGHRS and CDR2 YFSETQ. CDR3 size: 15 residues. The ends lost 2 bases at V and 1 base at J; junction bases unmatched: 5. DNA of the CDR3: TGCGCCAGCAGCTTAAGGACAGGCCCGAACACTGAAGCTTTCTTT. Protein: CASSLRTGPNTEAFF.

The chain recombines TRBV10-3 with TRBJ1-2, with D perhaps TRBD1 (6 bases). CDR1 is ENHRY, CDR2 SYGVKD, per germline. Deletions cut 6 bases from V and 3 bases from J, with 11 bases between. The CDR3 sequence is 13 residues long. The CDR3 nucleotides read TGTGCCATCAGGCCGGGACAAGACTATGGCTACACCTTC. As protein: CAIRPGQDYGYTF.

This sequence joins TRBV7-8 and TRBJ1-1; perhaps TRBD1 as D (6 bases). The V and J ends lost 1 base and 5 bases respectively, with 17 bases between them. Germline V gives CDR1 SGHVS, CDR2 FQNEAQ. This CDR3 has 16 amino acids. The CDR3 reads CASSLDRMGGDTEAFF. The DNA for the CDR3 is TGTGCCAGCAGCTTAGACAGGATGGGGGGCGATACTGAAGCTTTCTTT.

This clonotype was seen a few times. The chain has TRBV7-9 and TRBJ2-5; 12 bases line up with TRBD1. CDR3 length: 15 amino acids. Germline assignment: CDR1 SEHNR and CDR2 FQNEAQ (reference sequence). After removal of 5 bases from V and 4 bases from J, the junction contained 5 bases not matched to a gene. The CDR3 sequence is CASSPRDRGRETQYF. In DNA, the CDR3 is TGTGCCAGCAGCCCGAGGGACAGGGGGCGAGAGACCCAGTACTTC.

The chain couples TRBV20-1 to TRBJ2-7; D unresolved. Looked up from germline, CDR1 is DFQATT and CDR2 is SNEGSKA (reference sequence). The CDR3 loop spans 14 amino acids. V was pared by 0 bases and J by 6 bases, with 15 bases between. CDR3 protein: CSARDGPQLGEQYF. For the CDR3, the DNA is TGCAGTGCTAGAGATGGCCCACAATTGGGCGAGCAGTACTTC.

This chain links TRBV5-1 with TRBJ1-1; TRBD1 matches at 7 bases. This CDR3 has 15 residues. Germline CDR1 reads SGHRS; CDR2 reads YFSETQ. Losses at the gene ends were 2 bases for V and 0 bases for J; bases not matched to a gene: 4. CDR3 amino acids: CASSFRQGLNTEAFF. CDR3 in DNA: TGCGCCAGCAGCTTCAGACAGGGTCTGAACACTGAAGCTTTCTTT. Supplemented by reference TRBV5-1 and TRBJ1-1, the full variable domain reads KAGVTQTPRYLIKTRGQQVTLSCSPISGHRSVSWYQQTPGQGLQFLFEYFSETQRNKGNFPGRFSGRQFSNSRSEMNVSTLELGDSALYLCASSFRQGLNTEAFFGQGTRLTVV.

In its sample, this clonotype was seen a few times. The chain couples TRBV7-3 to TRBJ2-7; D possibly uses TRBD1 or TRBD2 (6 bases each). There are 13 residues in the CDR3. The V and J ends lost 2 bases and 7 bases respectively, with 12 bases between them. CDR1 is SGHTA, CDR2 FQGTGA, per germline. This CDR3 reads CASSLQRGREQYF. The CDR3 DNA reads TGTGCCAGCAGCTTACAACGGGGGCGGGAGCAGTACTTC.

The rearrangement joins TRBV5-4 to TRBJ2-1, with a tentative D call TRBD1 (6 bases). V was trimmed by 3 bases and J by 5 bases, leaving 9 bases between them. The CDR3 sequence is 13 residues long. Looked up from germline, CDR1 is SGHNT and CDR2 is YYREEE (reference sequence). The CDR3, as DNA: TGTGCCAGCAGCTACGGACAGAACAATGAGCAGTTCTTC. As protein: CASSYGQNNEQFF.

As regards this clonotype: This may arise from a read error, as a much more abundant clone is one base away. The V gene is TRBV7-2, the J gene TRBJ2-3; 10 positions match TRBD2. Looked up from germline, CDR1 is SGHTA and CDR2 is FQGNSA. The CDR3 has 16 residues. Here the CDR3 reads CASRAAGGPDAHTEYF. The CDR3 DNA sequence: TGTGCCAGCAGAGCAGCGGGAGGGCCCGACGCACATACGGAGTATTTT.

V gene TRBV6-5 combines with J gene TRBJ2-5, with 9 bases that match TRBD1. The V segment lost 5 bases and the J segment 5 bases; nucleotides outside the gene matches: 9. In germline, CDR1 is MNHEY, CDR2 SVGAGI. This CDR3 spans 15 amino acids. CDR3 coding DNA: TGTGCCAGCAGTCCCCGACAGGGGGGACACGAGACCCAGTACTTC. This codes for CASSPRQGGHETQYF.

Ten or more counts support this clonotype. The rearrangement links TRBV3-1 to TRBJ2-5; D ambiguous. CDR1 LGHDT and CDR2 YNNKEL come from the germline V gene (reference sequence). The CDR3 is made up of 14 amino acids. Deletions cut 5 bases from V and 5 bases from J, with 15 bases between. As DNA, the CDR3 is TGTGCCAGCAGCTCCCGGCTGGAGTGGGAGACCCAGTACTTC. It is translated as CASSSRLEWETQYF.

This clonotype has a handful of counts. The V call is TRBV7-8, the J call TRBJ1-1; D is ambiguous. Trimming removed 3 bases from V and 1 base from J, with 12 bases in between. Germline V gene lookup returns CDR1 SGHVS and CDR2 FQNEAQ. The CDR3 has 15 residues. The CDR3 coding sequence is TGTGCCAGCAGCTTGGTAGGAAGCCCGAACACTGAAGCTTTCTTT. Translated, it gives CASSLVGSPNTEAFF.